This T cell receptor (beta chain) came from a study of metastatic and nonmetastatic thyroid tumors. Thyroid surgery was preceded by no treatment in any patient. This clone has a handful of counts. The CDR3 is made up of 15 amino acids. Germline CDR1 MNHEY, CDR2 SVGAGI. The J segment lost 5 bases and the V segment lost 3 bases, leaving 7 bases of the junction unmatched. MiXCR re-clonotyped the PCR reads for TCRdb. The sample contains about 62,000 clones, approximately 4.1% of which appear only once. This TCR derives from a female donor with papillary thyroid cancer or a benign thyroid nodule (not recorded which). Some clones in this sample may be carry-over from other donors' samples. Specimen: blood. V and J are TRBV6-5 and TRBJ1-2, with 9 bases identical to TRBD1. CDR3 region: CASSYSVGTGYGYTF. Here the CDR3 DNA reads TGTGCCAGCAGTTATTCGGTCGGGACAGGGTATGGCTACACCTTC.